This T cell receptor (beta chain) came from a study of T cell responses to AZD1222 COVID-19 vaccine. The study's findings and limits: Repertoire sampling happened only post peak T cell response. White British donors predominated, females outnumbered males, and clonal diversity was possibly underestimated. The reported proportion of spike-specific TCRs targeting unmutated variant regions was nearly half. AZD1222 recipients seropositive at baseline numbered only six or seven.

Generated by immunoSEQ multiplex PCR, the TCRdb table keeps only in-frame clones and is missing some. This sample carries about 75,000 clones, about 87% of them seen once, and the ten largest clones take 10%. With regard to this clone: Antigen specificity is unknown.

The germline gives CDR1 SGHVS, CDR2 FQNEAQ. Trimming cost V 4 bases and J 0 bases; bases outside gene matches: 3. The CDR3 has 15 residues. This receptor was obtained from an adult who received the MenACWY meningococcal vaccine as a control. This specimen was peripheral blood, taken 28 days after the second dose of the MenACWY control vaccine. This sequence joins TRBV7-8 and TRBJ1-2; 9 positions agree with TRBD1. CDR3 sequence reads: CASSWDRDANYGYTF. CDR3 coding DNA: TGTGCCAGCAGCTGGGACAGGGACGCTAACTATGGCTACACCTTC.